These 29 T cell receptor beta chains were sequenced from one sample in a study of shared clonotypes between healthy human individuals. CD45RO-negative cells were positively selected for CCR7, leaving out terminally differentiated effector memory CD45RA+ cells. Assay: immunoSEQ multiplex PCR; the TCRdb copy retains only in-frame clones and omits some. This sample has roughly 2,000,000 clones, with over 85% found just once. Sequencing input: naive CD8+ T cells from PBMCs. The receptors were sampled from a man between 18 and 35 years old in good health. Some clones in this sample may be carry-over from other donors' samples.

The genes are TRBV7-9 and TRBJ2-1; 12 bases line up with TRBD2. With 3 bases clipped from V and 8 bases from J, the junction kept 5 bases outside the gene matches. In germline, CDR1 is SEHNR, CDR2 FQNEAQ (reference sequence). The CDR3 loop spans 15 amino acids. CDR3 residues: CASSLRLAGGDEQFF. CDR3 sequence (DNA): TGTGCCAGCAGCTTGCGTCTAGCGGGAGGGGATGAGCAGTTCTTC. Full variable domain (outside the CDR3, taken from reference TRBV7-9 and TRBJ2-1): DTGVSQNPRHKITKRGQNVTFRCDPISEHNRLYWYRQTLGQGPEFLTYFQNEAQLEKSRLLSDRFSAERPKGSFSTLEIQRTEQGDSAMYLCASSLRLAGGDEQFFGPGTRLTVL.

The rearrangement uses TRBV7-9 and TRBJ2-1; 7 bases fit TRBD2. The ends lost 4 bases at V and 4 bases at J; junction bases unmatched: 10. This CDR3 comprises 16 residues. Germline CDR1 reads SEHNR; CDR2 reads FQNEAQ (reference sequence). The CDR3 region has the DNA TGTGCCAGCAGCTCTAAGACTAGCTCTCCGTACAATGAGCAGTTCTTC. It translates to CASSSKTSSPYNEQFF.

This chain links TRBV4-1 with TRBJ1-1; D may be TRBD1 (6 bases). V was trimmed by 3 bases and J by 5 bases, leaving 16 bases between them. Germline V gives CDR1 MGHRA, CDR2 YSYEKL. The CDR3 has 15 amino acids. The CDR3 region has the DNA TGCGCCAGCAGCCATTCAGGGGAGGGAAGAACTGAAGCTTTCTTT. As protein: CASSHSGEGRTEAFF.

The rearrangement joins TRBV6-1 to TRBJ1-1, with a possible D match to TRBD1 (6 bases). The V end was cut by 3 bases, the J end by 10 bases, with 12 bases between. The germline gives CDR1 MNHNS, CDR2 SASEGT. The CDR3 totals 12 residues. The CDR3 protein is CASSDPAGAAFF. The CDR3 nucleotides read TGTGCCAGCAGTGATCCGGCAGGGGCAGCTTTCTTT.

This chain joins TRBV5-1 and TRBJ2-7, with D possibly being TRBD2 (6 bases). Trimming pared 4 bases from V and 3 bases from J, leaving 8 bases between. The CDR3 totals 12 residues. The germline gives CDR1 SGHRS, CDR2 YFSETQ. The CDR3 loop is CASSGTHYEQYF. Here the CDR3 DNA reads TGCGCCAGCAGCGGGACTCACTACGAGCAGTACTTC.

This clone appeared a single time. V gene TRBV29-1 combines with J gene TRBJ2-2; no reliable D call. CDR3 size: 11 residues. Germline CDR1 and CDR2: SQVTM and ANQGSEA. V was shortened by 5 bases and J by 6 bases, with 7 bases between the two germline ends. The CDR3 here is CSVKRAGELFF. The CDR3 DNA is TGCAGCGTTAAACGGGCCGGGGAGCTGTTTTTT.

The gene calls are TRBV2 and TRBJ1-5; D uncertain. CDR1 is SNHLY and CDR2 is FYNNEI in the germline V gene. V was pared by 7 bases and J by 7 bases, with 20 bases between. The CDR3 has 15 residues. As DNA, the CDR3 is TGTGCCAGCATCCCTGGGAGGGTCGCGGGCCAGCCCCAGCATTTT. It is translated as CASIPGRVAGQPQHF.

The chain employs TRBV7-8 and TRBJ2-7; 9 nucleotides agree with TRBD1. Per the germline V gene, CDR1 is SGHVS and CDR2 is FQNEAQ. The CDR3 loop spans 16 amino acids. J was trimmed by 2 bases and V by 0 bases; bases with no gene match: 5. The CDR3 DNA sequence: TGTGCCAGCAGCTTAGCTCTGGACAGGGGCACCTACGAGCAGTACTTC. It encodes CASSLALDRGTYEQYF.

J is TRBJ2-2 and V is TRBV27; D is uncertain. CDR1 is MNHEY, CDR2 SMNVEV, per germline (reference sequence). The length of the CDR3 is 14 residues. Trimming shortened V by 2 bases and J by 4 bases, and 8 bases separated the two germline ends. CDR3: CASSLGISTGELFF. DNA for the CDR3: TGTGCCAGCAGTTTAGGGATTAGCACCGGGGAGCTGTTTTTT.

The chain joins TRBV10-3 to TRBJ2-3; TRBD2 aligns across 13 bases. Germline CDR1 ENHRY, CDR2 SYGVKD. V was pared by 10 bases and J by 1 base, with 5 bases of the junction left unmatched. The CDR3 consists of 15 residues. The CDR3 sequence: CATTSGRVGTDTQYF. CDR3 bases: TGTGCCACCACTAGCGGGAGGGTAGGCACAGATACGCAGTATTTT.

The chain joins TRBV18 to TRBJ2-1, with D unclear. Trimming removed 3 bases from V and 2 bases from J, with 8 bases in between. CDR3 length equals 14 residues. The germline V gene encodes CDR1 KGHSH and CDR2 LQKENI. In nucleotides, the CDR3 is TGTGCCAGCTCACCTCCAACTACCTACAATGAGCAGTTCTTC. This gives the protein CASSPPTTYNEQFF.

The chain links TRBV28 to TRBJ1-5, with a weak D call TRBD1 (5 bases). The CDR3 totals 14 residues. The germline V and J ends were trimmed by 2 bases and 6 bases, with 11 bases remaining between them. Germline CDR1 MDHEN, CDR2 SYDVKM. In nucleotides, the CDR3 is TGTGCCAGCAGTTTAATGGCGAGGGGTCAGCCCCAGCATTTT. This translates into CASSLMARGQPQHF.

The chain carries TRBV28 and TRBJ2-1, with D perhaps being TRBD1 or TRBD2 (5 bases each). The V end lost 5 bases, the J end lost 4 bases, and 15 bases lay between the germline ends. This CDR3 has 15 amino acids. Germline V CDR1 and CDR2: MDHEN, SYDVKM. CDR3 amino acids: CASSGPGTLYNEQFF. The CDR3 DNA is TGTGCCAGCAGTGGCCCTGGGACCCTTTACAATGAGCAGTTCTTC.

As regards this clone: The sample contains more than one DNA sequence encoding this CDR3. The chain links TRBV27 to TRBJ2-7; unclear D gene. The CDR3 sequence is 11 residues long. Germline-derived CDR1 and CDR2 are MNHEY and SMNVEV (reference sequence). The CDR3 spells CASGDSYEQYF. The CDR3 DNA is TGTGCAAGTGGAGACTCCTACGAGCAGTACTTC.

The rearrangement joins TRBV27 to TRBJ1-4, with 7 nucleotides matching TRBD1. The length of the CDR3 is 13 residues. The V gene end was trimmed by 6 bases and the J gene end by 5 bases; junction bases not matched to a gene: 3. Germline CDR1 reads MNHEY; CDR2 reads SMNVEV (reference sequence). In nucleotides, the CDR3 is TGTGCCAGCAGAAGGGACAGCAATGAAAAACTGTTTTTT. Translation gives CASRRDSNEKLFF.

The V call is TRBV11-2, the J call TRBJ2-7; a possible D gene is TRBD1 (5 bases). Germline CDR1 reads SGHAT; CDR2 reads FQNNGV. Trimming cost V 1 base and J 4 bases, with 8 bases left between them. CDR3 length: 13 residues. The CDR3 DNA reads TGTGCCAGCAGCTTAGCTCCAGGGTACGAGCAGTACTTC. Translating gives CASSLAPGYEQYF.

The chain combines TRBV6-1 with TRBJ1-1; no reliable D call. The V gene lost 6 bases and the J gene lost 6 bases, with 5 bases spanning the gap. This CDR3 is built from 10 residues. Germline CDR1 MNHNS, CDR2 SASEGT. The CDR3 bases are TGTGCCAGCAGCGGACCTGAAGCTTTCTTT. Translated, it gives CASSGPEAFF.

This clone showed up just once. V and J are TRBV5-5 and TRBJ2-7; 9 bases line up with TRBD1. The CDR3 runs to 15 residues. With V trimmed by 2 bases and J by 7 bases, 10 bases remained unmatched. CDR1 is SGHKS, CDR2 YYEKEE, per germline (reference sequence). This CDR3 is CASSFTGGPMGEQYF. The CDR3, as DNA: TGTGCCAGCAGCTTTACAGGGGGCCCTATGGGGGAGCAGTACTTC.

J is TRBJ2-1 and V is TRBV28; no clear D. The ends were cut back, 5 bases at V and 4 bases at J, with 6 bases in the middle. Germline V gene data show CDR1 as MDHEN and CDR2 as SYDVKM. The CDR3 sequence is 12 residues long. The CDR3 nucleotides are TGTGCCAGCAGTCCAACATACAATGAGCAGTTCTTC. It specifies CASSPTYNEQFF.

V gene TRBV9 combines with J gene TRBJ1-2; D call uncertain. With 4 bases removed from V and 4 bases from J, the gap between germline ends came to 17 bases. This CDR3 has 15 residues. CDR1 and CDR2 from the germline V gene are SGDLS and YYNGEE. In DNA form, the CDR3 reads TGTGCCAGCAGCCAGACCCGGACTGGATCCTATGGCTACACCTTC. It is translated as CASSQTRTGSYGYTF.

This clone was recorded only once. The chain carries TRBV19 and TRBJ2-7, with 10 bases fitting TRBD2. Losses at the gene ends were 5 bases for V and 3 bases for J; bases not matched to a gene: 4. This CDR3 has 14 amino acids. Germline values: CDR1 LNHDA, CDR2 SQIVND (reference sequence). This chain's CDR3 is CASSFLAGVYEQYF. The CDR3 DNA is TGTGCCAGTAGTTTTCTAGCGGGAGTCTACGAGCAGTACTTC.

This rearrangement joins TRBV11-1 to TRBJ2-3, with 9 bases identical to TRBD2. CDR1 is SGHAT and CDR2 is FQDESV in the germline V gene (reference sequence). The CDR3 extends over 19 amino acids. V dropped 1 base and J dropped 4; count of bases not matched to a gene: 15. The CDR3 DNA reads as TGTGCCAGCAGCTTAGGTCAGGGCTGGCGGGAGGGAAATGCAGATACGCAGTATTTT. Its protein is CASSLGQGWREGNADTQYF.

The chain carries TRBV27 and TRBJ1-4, with no clear D. The CDR3 has 15 amino acids. Per the germline V gene, CDR1 is MNHEY and CDR2 is SMNVEV (reference sequence). V was pared by 0 bases and J by 8 bases, with 13 bases between. The CDR3, as DNA: TGTGCCAGCAGTTTATCATCTTCTTTGGGGGAAAAACTGTTTTTT. Translating it yields CASSLSSSLGEKLFF.

V usage is TRBV7-9 and J usage is TRBJ2-5, with TRBD2 matching over 10 bases. Germline CDR1 SEHNR, CDR2 FQNEAQ (reference sequence). The CDR3 totals 19 residues. Unmatched junction bases numbered 14, after V lost 3 bases and J lost 1 base. The CDR3 sequence: CASSFSSLAGDWGQETQYF. The CDR3 DNA reads as TGTGCCAGCAGCTTTTCTTCCCTAGCGGGAGACTGGGGCCAAGAGACCCAGTACTTC. Variable domain in full (rest from reference TRBV7-9 and TRBJ2-5): DTGVSQNPRHKITKRGQNVTFRCDPISEHNRLYWYRQTLGQGPEFLTYFQNEAQLEKSRLLSDRFSAERPKGSFSTLEIQRTEQGDSAMYLCASSFSSLAGDWGQETQYFGPGTRLLVL.

The CDR3 region is CASSLEGQVFSYEQYF. As DNA, the CDR3 is TGTGCCAGCAGCTTAGAGGGACAGGTTTTCTCCTACGAGCAGTACTTC. The chain recombines TRBV7-9 with TRBJ2-7; 8 positions match TRBD1. Trimming at V came to 1 base and at J to 0 bases, leaving 5 bases not matched to a gene. Germline V gene data show CDR1 as SEHNR and CDR2 as FQNEAQ (reference sequence). The CDR3 runs 16 residues.

The rearrangement uses TRBV4-1 and TRBJ2-3; 10 bases agree with TRBD2. Germline values: CDR1 MGHRA, CDR2 YSYEKL. Trimming at V came to 4 bases and at J to 2 bases, leaving 9 bases not matched to a gene. The CDR3 sequence is 17 residues long. This chain's CDR3 is CASSPIPAGGVTDTQYF. CDR3 coding DNA: TGCGCCAGCAGCCCTATACCAGCGGGAGGGGTCACAGATACGCAGTATTTT.

The chain is built from TRBV6-5 and TRBJ2-7; possibly TRBD1 or TRBD2 for D (6 bases each). This CDR3 has 14 amino acids. V was shortened by 6 bases and J by 5 bases, with 17 bases between the two germline ends. The germline V gene has CDR1 MNHEY and CDR2 SVGAGI. In DNA, the CDR3 is TGTGCCAGCAGGCCACAAGGGGGGCTGAACGAGCAGTACTTC. Translation: CASRPQGGLNEQYF.

V usage is TRBV6-6 and J usage is TRBJ1-5; D unclear. The CDR3 has 16 residues. From germline, CDR1 is MNHNY and CDR2 SVGAGI (reference sequence). V lost 3 bases and J 2 bases, leaving 14 bases between the germline ends. The CDR3 loop is CASSYRTRGGNQPQHF. The CDR3 DNA is TGTGCCAGCAGTTATCGGACTCGAGGAGGCAATCAGCCCCAGCATTTT.

Notes on this clone: This sample includes further DNA sequences coding for the same CDR3. The genes are TRBV7-9 and TRBJ1-1, with TRBD1 as a possible D gene (5 bases). V was clipped by 1 base and J by 6 bases, with 9 bases between them. This CDR3 comprises 13 residues. Germline CDR1 SEHNR, CDR2 FQNEAQ (reference sequence). CDR3 DNA: TGTGCCAGCAGCTTAGATCGGGGCGCTGAAGCTTTCTTT. This codes for CASSLDRGAEAFF. The entire variable domain, with the rest obtained from reference TRBV7-9 and TRBJ1-1, is as follows: DTGVSQNPRHKITKRGQNVTFRCDPISEHNRLYWYRQTLGQGPEFLTYFQNEAQLEKSRLLSDRFSAERPKGSFSTLEIQRTEQGDSAMYLCASSLDRGAEAFFGQGTRLTVV.